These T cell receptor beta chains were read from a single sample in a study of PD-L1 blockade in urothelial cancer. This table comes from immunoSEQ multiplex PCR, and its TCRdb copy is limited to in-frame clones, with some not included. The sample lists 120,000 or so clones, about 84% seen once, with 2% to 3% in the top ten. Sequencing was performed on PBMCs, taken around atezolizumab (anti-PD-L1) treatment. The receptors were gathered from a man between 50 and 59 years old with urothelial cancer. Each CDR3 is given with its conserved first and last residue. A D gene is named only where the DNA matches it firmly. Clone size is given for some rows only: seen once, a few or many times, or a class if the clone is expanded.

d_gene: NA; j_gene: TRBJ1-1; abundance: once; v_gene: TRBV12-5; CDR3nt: TGTGCTAGTGGTTTTTTCCCCGCTACTAATGGGACTGAAGCTTTCTTT; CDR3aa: CASGFFPATNGTEAFF
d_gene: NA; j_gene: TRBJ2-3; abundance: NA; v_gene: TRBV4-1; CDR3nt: TGCGCCAGCAGCCGAGTAACAGGCGAGTCGAGTGGGACAGATACGCAGTATTTT; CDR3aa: CASSRVTGESSGTDTQYF
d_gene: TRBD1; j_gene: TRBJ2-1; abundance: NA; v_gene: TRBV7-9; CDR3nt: TGTGCCAGCAGCTTAGTTGTAGCCGGGACAGGGTTCAACAATGAGCAGTTCTTC; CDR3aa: CASSLVVAGTGFNNEQFF
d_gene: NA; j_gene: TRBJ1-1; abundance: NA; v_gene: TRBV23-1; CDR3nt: TGCGCCAGCAGTCAAAGGAGGGGAGACGGAAACACTGAAGCTTTCTTT; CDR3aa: CASSQRRGDGNTEAFF
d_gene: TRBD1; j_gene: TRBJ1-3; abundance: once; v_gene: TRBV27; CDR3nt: TGTGCCAGCAGACCAACAGGGGGTAGTGGAAACACCATATATTTT; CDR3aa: CASRPTGGSGNTIYF
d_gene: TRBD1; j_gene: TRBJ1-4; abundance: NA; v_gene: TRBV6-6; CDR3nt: TGTGCCAGCAGCCCACAGGGGGGGAATGAAAAACTGTTTTTT; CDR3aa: CASSPQGGNEKLFF
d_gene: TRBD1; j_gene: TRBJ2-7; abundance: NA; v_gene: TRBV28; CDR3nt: TGTGCCAGCAGAACCGCCGGGACAGGAGCCTACGAGCAGTACTTC; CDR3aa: CASRTAGTGAYEQYF
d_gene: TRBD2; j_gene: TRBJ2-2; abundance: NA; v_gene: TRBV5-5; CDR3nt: TGTGCCAGCAGCCCGGGACTAGCGGGAGTTGGCACCGGGGAGCTGTTTTTT; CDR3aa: CASSPGLAGVGTGELFF
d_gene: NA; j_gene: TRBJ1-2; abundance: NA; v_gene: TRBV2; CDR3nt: TGTGCCAGCAGTGTCAGGGTTCTTGAGGGCTACACCTTC; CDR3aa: CASSVRVLEGYTF
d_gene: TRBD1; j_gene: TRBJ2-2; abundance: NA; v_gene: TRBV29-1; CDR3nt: TGCAGCGTTGCGGCTTCCGGGACAGGGGGCCGAGCGGGGGGGTCCGGGGAGCTGTTTTTT; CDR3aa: CSVAASGTGGRAGGSGELFF
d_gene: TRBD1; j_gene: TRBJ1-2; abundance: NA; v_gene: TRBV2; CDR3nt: TGTGCCAGCAGTGCACAGGGGCAGGGCTATGGCTACACCTTC; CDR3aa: CASSAQGQGYGYTF
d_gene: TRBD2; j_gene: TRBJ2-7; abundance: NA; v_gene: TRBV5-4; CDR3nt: TGTGCCAGCAGATCGGGACTAGCGGGAGCGTACGAGCAGTACTTC; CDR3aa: CASRSGLAGAYEQYF
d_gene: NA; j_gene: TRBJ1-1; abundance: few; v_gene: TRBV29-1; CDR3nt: TGCAGCGTTGAAGGGACAGTGAACACTGAAGCTTTCTTT; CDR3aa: CSVEGTVNTEAFF
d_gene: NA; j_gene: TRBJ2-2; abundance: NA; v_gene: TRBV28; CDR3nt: TGTGCCAGCAGCTTAGATACAGGGATGAACACCGGGGAGCTGTTTTTT; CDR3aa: CASSLDTGMNTGELFF
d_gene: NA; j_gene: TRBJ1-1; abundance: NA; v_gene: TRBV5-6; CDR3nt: TGTGCCAGCAGCAAAGACTTGTCGGCCACTGAAGCTTTCTTT; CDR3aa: CASSKDLSATEAFF
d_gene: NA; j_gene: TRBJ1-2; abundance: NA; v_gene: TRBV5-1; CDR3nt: TGCGCCAGCAGCCAAACCACAGGGAACTATGGCTACACCTTC; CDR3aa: CASSQTTGNYGYTF
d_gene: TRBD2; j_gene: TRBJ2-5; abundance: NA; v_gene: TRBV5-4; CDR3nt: TGTGCCAGCAGCTCAAGGACTAGCGGACAAGAGACCCAGTACTTC; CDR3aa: CASSSRTSGQETQYF
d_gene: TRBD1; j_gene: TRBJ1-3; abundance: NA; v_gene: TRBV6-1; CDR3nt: TGTGCCAGCAGTGACTGGGACAGCCGCTCTGGAAACACCATATATTTT; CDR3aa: CASSDWDSRSGNTIYF
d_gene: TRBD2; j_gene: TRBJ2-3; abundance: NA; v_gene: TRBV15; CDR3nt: TGTGCCACCAGCAGAGATATGGCGGGAGCAGATACGCAGTATTTT; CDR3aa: CATSRDMAGADTQYF
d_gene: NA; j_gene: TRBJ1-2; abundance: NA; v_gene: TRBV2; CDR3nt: TGTGCCAGCATCAGTGGAGGAGATAACTATGGCTACACCTTC; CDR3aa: CASISGGDNYGYTF
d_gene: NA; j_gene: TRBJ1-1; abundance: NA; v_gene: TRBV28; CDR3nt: TGTGCCAGCAATCAGGACAGACCTGAAGCTTTCTTT; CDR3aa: CASNQDRPEAFF
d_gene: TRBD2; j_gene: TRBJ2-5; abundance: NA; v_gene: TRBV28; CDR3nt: TGTGCCAGCAGATGGACTAGCGGACAAGAGACCCAGTACTTC; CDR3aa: CASRWTSGQETQYF
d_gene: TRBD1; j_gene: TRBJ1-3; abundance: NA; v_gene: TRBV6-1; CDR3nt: TGTGCCAGCAGTGCGGGACAGGGACCTGGAAACACCATATATTTT; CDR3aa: CASSAGQGPGNTIYF
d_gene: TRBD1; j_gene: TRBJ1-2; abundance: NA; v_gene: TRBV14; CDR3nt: TGTGCCAGCAGCCAAGATGGTCGCAGGGGGAATGGCTACACCTTC; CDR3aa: CASSQDGRRGNGYTF
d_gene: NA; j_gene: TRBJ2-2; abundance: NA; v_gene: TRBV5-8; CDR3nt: TGTGCCAGCAGGTTTCACACAGGGTTAAAGAACACCGGGGAGCTGTTTTTT; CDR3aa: CASRFHTGLKNTGELFF
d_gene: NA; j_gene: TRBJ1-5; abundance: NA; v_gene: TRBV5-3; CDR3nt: TGTGCCAGAAGCTTGGTTCAGGGGCCTCTTTATAGCAATCAGCCCCAGCATTTT; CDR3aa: CARSLVQGPLYSNQPQHF
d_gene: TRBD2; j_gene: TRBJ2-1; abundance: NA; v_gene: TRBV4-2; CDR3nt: TGTGCCAGCAGCCAACAAGGACTAGCGGGACCCGGTGAGCAGTTCTTC; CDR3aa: CASSQQGLAGPGEQFF
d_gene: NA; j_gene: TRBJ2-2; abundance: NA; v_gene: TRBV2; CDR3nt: TGTGCCAGCAGTGAAAATTGGTGGAGTACCTTGAACACCGGGGAGCTGTTTTTT; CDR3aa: CASSENWWSTLNTGELFF
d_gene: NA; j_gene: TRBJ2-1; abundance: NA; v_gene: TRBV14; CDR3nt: TGTGCCAGCAGCCAACTGTCATTTAGCGGCCCGGGGAATGAGCAGTTCTTC; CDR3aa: CASSQLSFSGPGNEQFF
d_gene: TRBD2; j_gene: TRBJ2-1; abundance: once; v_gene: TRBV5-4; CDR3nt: TGTGCCAGCAGCCCCGGGACTAGCGGGTACAATGAGCAGTTCTTC; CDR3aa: CASSPGTSGYNEQFF
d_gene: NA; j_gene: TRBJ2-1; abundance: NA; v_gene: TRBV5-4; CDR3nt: TGTGCCAGCAGCTTGGCCTTAACTAGAGGGTGGGATGAGCAGTTCTTC; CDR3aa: CASSLALTRGWDEQFF
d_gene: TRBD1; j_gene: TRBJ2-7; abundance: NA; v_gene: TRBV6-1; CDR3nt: TGTGCCAGAGCCTCGGACAGGGAAAAATTGGAGCAGTACTTC; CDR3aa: CARASDREKLEQYF
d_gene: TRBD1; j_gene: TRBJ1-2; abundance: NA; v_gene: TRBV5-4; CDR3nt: TGTGCCAGCAGCAACTCGACAGGGCGTCGTGGCTACACCTTC; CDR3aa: CASSNSTGRRGYTF
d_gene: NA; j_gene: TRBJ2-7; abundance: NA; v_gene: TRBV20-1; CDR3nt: TGCAGTGCTGAAAGACTTGAGCAGTACTTC; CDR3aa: CSAERLEQYF
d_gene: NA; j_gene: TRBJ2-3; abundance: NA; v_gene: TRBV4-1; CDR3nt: TGCGCCAGCAGCCAAGGGAAACCGGAGAGGGATACGCAGTATTTT; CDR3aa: CASSQGKPERDTQYF
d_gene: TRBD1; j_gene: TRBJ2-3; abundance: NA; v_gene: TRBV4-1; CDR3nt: TGCGCCAGCAGCCAAGGCGGACAGGGCACAGATACGCAGTATTTT; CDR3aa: CASSQGGQGTDTQYF
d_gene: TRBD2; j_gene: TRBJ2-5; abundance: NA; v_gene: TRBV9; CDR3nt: TGTGCCAGCAGCCCTCGAGCGGGAGGCATCTTGGAGACCCAGTACTTC; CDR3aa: CASSPRAGGILETQYF